Listed here is a single T cell receptor (beta chain). Its antigen is as yet unknown. At one end, the junction sequence differs from germline, possibly due to a read error. This entry comes from a study of tumor and adjacent non-tumor tissue in lung cancer. In the study overall: There were about 12 adenocarcinoma, 2 squamous cell carcinoma and 1 small cell lung cancer cases. Some 3.9 million productive TCRbeta reads were obtained per sample on average.

Findings and caveats of the study: Tumor repertoires had a smaller top 100 clone share than normal lung.

Three rounds of nested PCR, following a modified ARM-PCR protocol, produced the TCRbeta library. MiXCR was run by TCRdb on the multiplex PCR reads, yielding one entry per CDR3 protein. Among fewer than 85,000 distinct CDR3 sequences listed, 60% to 80% were seen once. Germline loops: CDR1 MDHEN, CDR2 SYDVKM. This CDR3 has 14 residues. No cell sorting was done before RNA was extracted from the tissue. Chemotherapy-naive patients with new lung cancer underwent thoracic surgery in China, August–November 2014. The TCR sequence derives from a woman aged 45-60 years with non-small cell lung cancer. Sequencing used lung tumor tissue. The chain joins TRBV28 to TRBJ1-4; D perhaps matches TRBD1 (6 bases). Here the CDR3 DNA reads TGTGCTAGCAGTCGGGGCAGGGGAAGGGAAAAACTGTTTTTT. This codes for CASSRGRGREKLFF.